The rows below give T cell receptor beta chains drawn from one sample of a study of a mutant IDH1 vaccine in newly diagnosed glioma. Their recognized antigens are unknown. Sequencing used immunoSEQ multiplex PCR; TCRdb keeps in-frame clones, though not all of them. The data hold around 78,000 clones, with about 91% observed a single time. The specimen comprised PBMCs, sampled from a glioma patient whose treatment included an IDH1 peptide vaccine. The receptors originated from a woman between 45 and 65 years old with glioma. CDR3s include the opening cysteine and the closing phenylalanine or tryptophan. A D gene is named only where the DNA matches it firmly. Clone size, where shown, is once, few, many, or a class for clones that have expanded.

clone_size j_call d_call v_call cdr3_aa cdr3_nt
NA TRBJ2-1 NA TRBV10-2 CASSPLASSYNEQFF TGCGCCAGCAGTCCACTAGCAAGCTCCTACAATGAGCAGTTCTTC
NA TRBJ1-1 NA TRBV25-1 CASRDSWGTEAFF TGTGCCAGCAGAGACTCTTGGGGCACTGAAGCTTTCTTT
NA TRBJ2-1 NA TRBV7-9 CASSAFDVGNEQFF TGTGCCAGCAGCGCCTTTGACGTGGGTAATGAGCAGTTCTTC
NA TRBJ2-5 NA TRBV18 CASSPEETQYF TGTGCCAGCTCACCAGAGGAGACCCAGTACTTC
NA TRBJ2-1 NA TRBV11-2 CASSQRVRGEGLVDEQFF TGTGCCAGCAGCCAGCGGGTAAGGGGGGAGGGCCTTGTCGATGAGCAGTTCTTC
NA TRBJ1-2 NA TRBV2 CASSELLLDYGYTF TGTGCCAGCAGCGAGCTATTATTGGACTATGGCTACACCTTC
NA TRBJ2-1 TRBD2 TRBV18 CASSPSGARNEQFF TGTGCCAGCTCACCAAGCGGGGCGCGGAATGAGCAGTTCTTC
NA TRBJ2-1 TRBD2 TRBV4-2 CASSQELGLAGGNEQFF TGTGCCAGCAGCCAAGAACTGGGACTAGCGGGCGGCAATGAGCAGTTCTTC
NA TRBJ2-4 NA TRBV27 CASSSRTPRPKNIQYF TGTGCCAGCAGTTCCCGGACTCCACGTCCCAAAAACATTCAGTACTTC
NA TRBJ2-3 TRBD1 TRBV5-6 CASTVDRGRYVSDTQYF TGTGCCAGCACCGTGGACAGGGGGCGATATGTGTCGGATACGCAGTATTTT
NA TRBJ2-1 TRBD2 TRBV5-4 CASSLVASGNEQFF TGTGCCAGCAGCTTGGTAGCTAGCGGTAATGAGCAGTTCTTC
NA TRBJ2-7 NA TRBV15 CATRPRGTYEQYF TGTGCCACCAGGCCAAGAGGGACCTACGAGCAGTACTTC
NA TRBJ2-1 TRBD2 TRBV4-1 CASSQGLGGRGEQFF TGCGCCAGCAGCCAGGGTCTGGGCGGGAGGGGGGAGCAGTTCTTC
few TRBJ2-1 TRBD2 TRBV7-9 CASSSLGTSGLNEQFF TGTGCCAGCAGTTCTCTCGGGACTAGCGGCTTAAATGAGCAGTTCTTC
NA TRBJ2-1 TRBD2 TRBV27 CASRLTLASDEQFF TGTGCCAGCAGGCTAACACTAGCGTCGGATGAGCAGTTCTTC
NA TRBJ2-7 NA TRBV4-1 CASSQERGSLYEQYF TGCGCCAGCAGCCAAGAAAGGGGCAGCCTCTACGAGCAGTACTTC
NA TRBJ1-4 NA TRBV29-1 CSAGGGGPATNEKLFF TGCAGCGCCGGGGGTGGCGGTCCGGCAACTAATGAAAAACTGTTTTTT
NA TRBJ2-7 NA TRBV9 CASSVGGTPTSSYEQYF TGTGCCAGCAGCGTAGGCGGCACCCCCACGAGCTCCTACGAGCAGTACTTC
NA TRBJ1-2 TRBD1 TRBV4-1 CASSQGVQGLKGYTF TGCGCCAGCAGCCAAGGGGTACAGGGGTTGAAGGGCTACACCTTC
NA TRBJ1-2 NA TRBV29-1 CSVVGRLGYTF TGCAGCGTTGTAGGACGGTTAGGCTACACCTTC
NA TRBJ1-4 NA TRBV21-1 CASSTVSDEKLFF TGTGCCAGCAGCACGGTTAGTGATGAAAAACTGTTTTTT
NA TRBJ1-1 NA TRBV2 CASSLEGDTEAFF TGTGCCAGCAGTTTGGAGGGGGACACTGAAGCTTTCTTT
NA TRBJ2-7 NA TRBV2 CASSVQRSPYEQYF TGTGCCAGCAGTGTTCAGCGGAGCCCCTACGAGCAGTACTTC
NA TRBJ2-2 NA TRBV30 CAWRNTGELFF TGTGCCTGGAGGAACACCGGGGAGCTGTTTTTT
NA TRBJ2-7 NA TRBV5-1 CASSLALTLNGQIISYEQYF TGCGCCAGCAGCTTGGCTCTGACCTTGAACGGACAGATTATCTCCTACGAGCAGTACTTC
NA TRBJ2-5 TRBD2 TRBV5-1 CASSLALAGGMETQYF TGCGCCAGCAGCTTGGCTCTAGCGGGAGGAATGGAGACCCAGTACTTC
few TRBJ2-7 TRBD1 TRBV11-2 CASSLPPGQGDSYEQYF TGTGCCAGCAGCCTCCCCCCCGGACAGGGGGATTCCTACGAGCAGTACTTC
NA TRBJ1-5 NA TRBV27 CASSFAGSNQPQHF TGTGCCAGCAGTTTTGCGGGGAGCAATCAGCCCCAGCATTTT
NA TRBJ1-2 TRBD1 TRBV9 CASSVGQGINGYTF TGTGCCAGCAGCGTGGGACAGGGGATTAATGGCTACACCTTC